This T cell receptor (beta chain) was recovered during a study of CD8 T cells in ankylosing spondylitis. Broader study findings: A motif of eight highly homologous TCR beta variants was seen as apparently characteristic of ankylosing spondylitis blood.

The sample holds a few counts of this clonotype. The target antigen is unknown. Per germline, CDR1 GTSNPN and CDR2 SVGIG (reference sequence). V shed 3 bases and J shed 1 base, with 7 bases lying between them. The CDR3 spans 12 residues. TCRdb independently ran MiXCR on the 5' RACE reads; one entry per CDR3 protein. There are 200,000 to 250,000 distinct CDR3 sequences in the sample; around 20% occur only once, and about 42% lies in the top ten. Material: blood, either unsorted or a sorted T cell fraction (not recorded which). The receptor was derived from a male donor with ankylosing spondylitis. The J gene is TRBJ2-7, the V gene TRBV30, with D possibly TRBD1 on 6 matching bases. The CDR3 DNA follows: TGTGCCTGGAGCGGGACATCCTACGAGCAGTACTTC. This gives the protein CAWSGTSYEQYF.